These 32 T cell receptor beta chains originate from one sample sequenced in a study of T cell repertoires in cytomegalovirus infection. These receptors have no known antigen. TCRdb re-analysed the reads in MiXCR, keeping a single row per CDR3 protein. The table has 450,000 to 550,000 distinct CDR3 sequences, about 39% seen once. This material consisted of cultured PBMCs, taken from culture after CMV antigen stimulation. These receptors were obtained from a human donor in good health (CMV status not recorded). Some clones in this sample may be carry-over from other donors' samples.

This clonotype was counted only a few times. This chain links TRBV20-1 with TRBJ1-4; 12 bases are a match to TRBD1. CDR1 is DFQATT, CDR2 SNEGSKA, per germline (reference sequence). This CDR3 has 15 residues. Losses at the gene ends were 1 base for V and 8 bases for J; bases not matched to a gene: 5. The CDR3 nucleotides are TGCAGTGCTAGAGTGGGACAGGGGGCGGGGGAAAAACTGTTTTTT. This translates into CSARVGQGAGEKLFF.

The V gene is TRBV7-2, the J gene TRBJ1-2; D is possibly TRBD1 (5 bases). Per the germline V gene, CDR1 is SGHTA and CDR2 is FQGNSA. CDR3 length: 13 residues. Trimming pared 3 bases from V and 8 bases from J, leaving 13 bases between. In DNA form, the CDR3 reads TGTGCCAGCAGCTTCGGCAGGGTCCAAGGCTACACCTTC. Translating gives CASSFGRVQGYTF. Based on the CDR3 plus reference TRBV7-2 and TRBJ1-2, the full variable domain is GAGVSQSPSNKVTEKGKDVELRCDPISGHTALYWYRQSLGQGLEFLIYFQGNSAPDKSGLPSDRFSAERTGGSVSTLTIQRTQQEDSAVYLCASSFGRVQGYTFGSGTRLTVV.

This clonotype has more than one count but fewer than ten. The gene calls are TRBV7-8 and TRBJ2-1; possible D gene TRBD1, 6 bases. The V end was cut by 2 bases, the J end by 6 bases, with 17 bases between. CDR1 and CDR2 from the germline V gene are SGHVS and FQNEAQ. CDR3 size: 16 residues. CDR3 in amino acids: CASSLPGHRPTNEQFF. CDR3 bases: TGTGCCAGCAGCTTACCGGGACACCGGCCTACCAATGAGCAGTTCTTC.

Only a few counts were recorded for this clonotype. The chain combines TRBV12-3 or TRBV12-4 with TRBJ1-1; TRBD1 agrees at 9 bases. V lost 6 bases to trimming and J lost 0 bases; unmatched junction nucleotides: 8. The CDR3 covers 16 residues. The CDR3 reads CASSSPGQGLNTEAFF. In nucleotides, the CDR3 is TGTGCCAGCAGCTCTCCGGGACAGGGATTGAACACTGAAGCTTTCTTT.

The V gene is TRBV7-9, the J gene TRBJ2-1; 16 bases line up with TRBD2. The CDR3 extends over 16 amino acids. The trim removed 4 bases at V and 7 bases at J, leaving 4 bases unmatched. The germline gives CDR1 SEHNR, CDR2 FQNEAQ (reference sequence). CDR3 sequence (DNA): TGTGCCAGCAGCTCCCCGGGACTAGCGGGGGGGAATGAGCAGTTCTTC. It yields the protein CASSSPGLAGGNEQFF.

The rearrangement uses TRBV12-3 or TRBV12-4 and TRBJ1-2; TRBD1 might be the D (5 bases). CDR3 length: 17 residues. V dropped 2 bases and J dropped 4 bases, with 20 bases sitting between them. CDR3 nucleotides: TGTGCCAGCAGTTTACGGGAGGGGTTCGGAACAGGCTATGGCTACACCTTC. Translated, it gives CASSLREGFGTGYGYTF.

CDR3: CASSTDIAYEQYF. The CDR3 bases are TGTGCCAGCAGCACGGACATCGCCTACGAGCAGTACTTC. The chain recombines TRBV12-3 or TRBV12-4 with TRBJ2-7; D might be TRBD1 (5 bases). Trimming left V 6 bases short and J 2 bases short, with 11 bases between. The CDR3 is 13 residues long.

This clonotype was seen only a few times. The rearrangement uses TRBV9 and TRBJ1-6; D is perhaps TRBD1 (5 bases). Trimming removed 0 bases at V and 5 bases at J, with 15 bases between. CDR3 length: 17 amino acids. Germline V gene sequence: CDR1 SGDLS, CDR2 YYNGEE. CDR3 DNA sequence: TGTGCCAGCAGCGTAGGCCCCTGGCCGGACAATAATTCACCCCTCCACTTT. Translation gives CASSVGPWPDNNSPLHF.

The genes are TRBV7-9 and TRBJ2-3; D possibly matches TRBD1 or TRBD2 (5 bases each). Germline V CDR1 and CDR2: SEHNR, FQNEAQ (reference sequence). Trimming pared 5 bases from V and 2 bases from J, leaving 11 bases between. The CDR3 spans 14 residues. Written as DNA, the CDR3 is TGTGCCAGCAGCCTGGGACGACCCACAGATACGCAGTATTTT. This translates into CASSLGRPTDTQYF.

The chain recombines TRBV18 with TRBJ2-7; D is ambiguous. This CDR3 is 13 amino acids long. Germline values: CDR1 KGHSH, CDR2 LQKENI. V gave up 3 bases and J gave up 0 bases, with 6 bases separating them. The CDR3 region has the DNA TGTGCCAGCTCACCGTTCCGCTCCTACGAGCAGTACTTC. This encodes CASSPFRSYEQYF.

This clonotype was detected a few times. The V call is TRBV12-3 or TRBV12-4, the J call TRBJ1-2; D unresolved. Trimming removed 6 bases from V and 5 bases from J, with 25 bases in between. This CDR3 contains 17 residues. This CDR3 reads CASSPELSGPPGYGYTF. The CDR3, as DNA: TGTGCCAGCAGCCCCGAGTTGTCCGGGCCGCCGGGGTATGGCTACACCTTC.

DNA of the CDR3: TGTGCCAGCAGCCTTTCGTCGTGGGAGACCCAGTACTTC. Protein: CASSLSSWETQYF. The chain joins TRBV7-2 to TRBJ2-5; D gene unclear. There are 13 residues in the CDR3. V lost 5 bases and J lost 5, with 12 bases in between. From germline, CDR1 is SGHTA and CDR2 FQGNSA. The full variable domain, with the rest looked up from reference TRBV7-2 and TRBJ2-5, is GAGVSQSPSNKVTEKGKDVELRCDPISGHTALYWYRQSLGQGLEFLIYFQGNSAPDKSGLPSDRFSAERTGGSVSTLTIQRTQQEDSAVYLCASSLSSWETQYFGPGTRLLVL.

The J gene is TRBJ2-1, the V gene TRBV24-1, with TRBD1 matching 10 bases. Losses at the gene ends were 3 bases for V and 3 bases for J; bases not matched to a gene: 4. The CDR3 length is 16 residues. Germline V CDR1 and CDR2: KGHDR, SFDVKD. CDR3 sequence: CATSDRTGGIYNEQFF. The CDR3 nucleotides are TGTGCCACCAGTGATCGGACAGGGGGGATCTACAATGAGCAGTTCTTC.

This chain joins TRBV7-2 and TRBJ2-3; 14 bases map to TRBD2. The germline gives CDR1 SGHTA, CDR2 FQGNSA. This CDR3 contains 16 residues. V trimming: 4 bases; J trimming: 6 bases; junction bases outside the gene matches: 6. As DNA, the CDR3 is TGTGCCAGCAGCTCGACTAGCGGGGGGGCTGATGATACGCAGTATTTT. Its protein product is CASSSTSGGADDTQYF.

CDR3: CASSSYPTDTQYF. In DNA, the CDR3 is TGTGCCAGTAGTTCGTATCCCACAGATACGCAGTATTTT. The genes are TRBV19 and TRBJ2-3; no clear D gene. Between the trimmed V and J ends, which lost 5 bases and 2 bases, there was a span of 8 bases. CDR1 is LNHDA, CDR2 SQIVND, per germline (reference sequence). The CDR3 is 13 amino acids.

The chain joins TRBV28 to TRBJ2-7, with D perhaps matching TRBD1 (5 bases). The V gene's germline CDR1 is MDHEN and CDR2 SYDVKM. The V end was cut by 5 bases, the J end by 9 bases, with 14 bases between. CDR3 length: 12 residues. The CDR3 nucleotides are TGTGCCAGCAGTCCCCCTAGGGGCGGGCAGTACTTC. Translating it yields CASSPPRGGQYF.

This chain connects TRBV12-3 or TRBV12-4 to TRBJ2-3; 10 positions agree with TRBD1. This CDR3 is built from 14 residues. With 5 bases clipped from V and 4 bases from J, the junction kept 3 bases outside the gene matches. This chain's CDR3 is CASSAGTGADTQYF. The CDR3 DNA reads TGTGCCAGCAGTGCCGGGACAGGGGCAGATACGCAGTATTTT.

The CDR3 DNA sequence: TGCAGCGTTGAGGGCTCTCGCTACGAGCAGTACTTC. It yields the protein CSVEGSRYEQYF. The chain has TRBV29-1 and TRBJ2-7; D remains unclear. The V and J ends lost 3 bases and 3 bases respectively, with 9 bases between them. The CDR3 is 12 residues long. Germline V gene sequence: CDR1 SQVTM, CDR2 ANQGSEA.

In this sample, this clonotype turned up a few times. The chain recombines TRBV7-2 with TRBJ2-1; 9 bases match TRBD2. The CDR3 consists of 15 residues. Germline V gene sequence: CDR1 SGHTA, CDR2 FQGNSA. The V and J ends lost 5 bases and 5 bases, in that order; junction bases with no gene match: 7. As DNA, the CDR3 is TGTGCCAGCAGCCCACGGCCTAGCGGGAACAATGAGCAGTTCTTC. Translated: CASSPRPSGNNEQFF.

In this sample, this clonotype turned up many times. The J gene is TRBJ2-7, the V gene TRBV7-9, with 7 bases matching TRBD1. The CDR3 extends over 16 amino acids. CDR1 is SEHNR, CDR2 FQNEAQ, per germline (reference sequence). V lost 5 bases, J lost 3 bases, and 13 bases stayed unmatched. Written as DNA, the CDR3 is TGTGCCAGCAGCATCAACGCGGCGGACAGGCACTACGAGCAGTACTTC. Its translation: CASSINAADRHYEQYF.

Only a few counts were recorded for this clonotype. J is TRBJ2-7 and V is TRBV5-4; D ambiguous. CDR1 and CDR2 from the germline V gene are SGHNT and YYREEE (reference sequence). The CDR3 has 15 residues. Trimming cost V 4 bases and J 4 bases, with 18 bases left between them. In DNA form, the CDR3 reads TGTGCCAGCAGCCCCGGGCCGGACCTGGTATACGAGCAGTACTTC. Protein: CASSPGPDLVYEQYF.

The CDR3 nucleotides read TGTGCCAGCAGTTACTCGTGGCCGGGCAGCTCCTACGAGCAGTACTTC. Translation gives CASSYSWPGSSYEQYF. V is TRBV6-5 and J is TRBJ2-7, with D hard to call. The germline V and J ends were trimmed by 0 bases and 0 bases, with 12 bases remaining between them. Germline assignment: CDR1 MNHEY and CDR2 SVGAGI. CDR3 length: 16 residues.

This sequence joins TRBV7-2 and TRBJ1-5, with D maybe TRBD1 (5 bases). V gave up 6 bases and J gave up 0 bases, with 12 bases separating them. The germline gives CDR1 SGHTA, CDR2 FQGNSA. This CDR3 has 15 amino acids. The CDR3 DNA sequence: TGTGCCAGCAGAAGAACAGGAGATAGCAATCAGCCCCAGCATTTT. Amino acids: CASRRTGDSNQPQHF.

This clonotype was detected only a few times. The CDR3 DNA reads TGTGCCAGCAGCTTAGATGGACGGATCAATCAGCCCCAGCATTTT. It codes for CASSLDGRINQPQHF. The gene calls are TRBV7-2 and TRBJ1-5; D uncertain. Deletions cut 1 base from V and 3 bases from J, with 10 bases between. CDR1 SGHTA and CDR2 FQGNSA come from the germline V gene. The CDR3 consists of 15 residues. Full variable domain (outside the CDR3, taken from reference TRBV7-2 and TRBJ1-5): GAGVSQSPSNKVTEKGKDVELRCDPISGHTALYWYRQSLGQGLEFLIYFQGNSAPDKSGLPSDRFSAERTGGSVSTLTIQRTQQEDSAVYLCASSLDGRINQPQHFGDGTRLSIL.

The rearrangement joins TRBV4-1 to TRBJ1-2; 9 nucleotides line up with TRBD1. Germline assignment: CDR1 MGHRA and CDR2 YSYEKL. The V gene end was trimmed by 4 bases and the J gene end by 4 bases; junction bases not matched to a gene: 10. This CDR3 has 16 amino acids. CDR3 coding DNA: TGCGCCAGCAGCCCGTCCCGGGACAGGGTTGGCTATGGCTACACCTTC. The encoded protein is CASSPSRDRVGYGYTF.

This clonotype came up a few times. In nucleotides, the CDR3 is TGTGCCAGCAGTTTATGGACAGCACCCACTGAAGCTTTCTTT. Translation gives CASSLWTAPTEAFF. The chain recombines TRBV28 with TRBJ1-1, with D possibly TRBD1 on 5 matching bases. CDR3 size: 14 residues. Germline lookup yields CDR1 MDHEN and CDR2 SYDVKM. Trimming left V 0 bases short and J 4 bases short, with 9 bases between.

The CDR3, as DNA: TGTGCCAGCAGTTTGGGGCTTTTCGTGCAGTTCTTC. Translation: CASSLGLFVQFF. V and J are TRBV12-3 or TRBV12-4 and TRBJ2-1; tentatively, D is TRBD1 (5 bases). The CDR3 runs 12 residues. V lost 3 bases and J lost 12, with 12 bases in between.

V usage is TRBV11-2 and J usage is TRBJ2-3, with D tentatively TRBD2 (5 bases). The length of the CDR3 is 17 residues. V lost 0 bases to trimming and J lost 1 base, with 14 bases between them. The germline gives CDR1 SGHAT, CDR2 FQNNGV. CDR3 amino acids: CASSLDGTGWGTDTQYF. The DNA for the CDR3 is TGTGCCAGCAGCTTAGATGGAACGGGGTGGGGCACAGATACGCAGTATTTT.

The rearrangement links TRBV7-6 to TRBJ2-2; D gene ambiguous. This CDR3 comprises 16 residues. Deletions cut 0 bases from V and 1 base from J, with 9 bases between. From germline, CDR1 is SGHVS and CDR2 FNYEAQ. The CDR3 sequence is CASSLASAVNTGELFF. In DNA, the CDR3 is TGTGCCAGCAGCTTAGCGTCGGCCGTGAACACCGGGGAGCTGTTTTTT.

This rearrangement joins TRBV27 to TRBJ2-3, with TRBD1 as a possible D gene (6 bases). The CDR3 is made up of 16 amino acids. The V end lost 5 bases, the J end lost 1 base, and 16 bases lay between the germline ends. Germline CDR1 MNHEY, CDR2 SMNVEV (reference sequence). CDR3 sequence: CASSQDWGRGTDTQYF. The DNA for the CDR3 is TGTGCCAGCAGTCAGGACTGGGGGCGAGGCACAGATACGCAGTATTTT.

This clonotype was detected only once. This sequence joins TRBV7-8 and TRBJ1-1; 9 positions match TRBD1. The CDR3 consists of 18 residues. CDR1 is SGHVS, CDR2 FQNEAQ, per germline. The junction had 18 bases not matched to a gene; V was cut back by 5 bases and J by 5 bases. The CDR3 loop is CASSRSDRGLKKGTEAFF. The DNA for the CDR3 is TGTGCCAGCAGCCGGTCGGACAGGGGACTCAAAAAGGGAACTGAAGCTTTCTTT.

J is TRBJ2-3 and V is TRBV5-3; 8 bases match TRBD2. TRBV5-3 is classed as an ORF, of uncertain function. CDR3 length: 13 amino acids. With V trimmed by 8 bases and J by 4 bases, 6 bases remained unmatched. The CDR3 DNA follows: TGTGCCAGCAATCGAGCGGGGGCAGATACGCAGTATTTT. Protein: CASNRAGADTQYF.